The 13 T cell receptor beta chains listed next were all sequenced from one sample in a study of cytomegalovirus exposure and HLA in healthy donors. A multiplex PCR was run with 60 Vbeta primers and 13 Jbeta primers. Clones were read by immunoSEQ multiplex PCR, and TCRdb kept only the in-frame ones, dropping some. The sample has roughly 97,000 clones; around four fifths are singletons. Material: PBMCs. The receptors were sampled from a middle-aged woman in good health and CMV-seronegative.

The V gene is TRBV7-9, the J gene TRBJ1-2; D remains ambiguous. With 1 base removed from V and 4 bases from J, the gap between germline ends came to 10 bases. CDR3 length equals 14 residues. Per the germline V gene, CDR1 is SEHNR and CDR2 is FQNEAQ (reference sequence). CDR3 coding DNA: TGTGCCAGCAGCTTAGGAACGGTAGCCTATGGCTACACCTTC. Residues: CASSLGTVAYGYTF.

The chain couples TRBV9 to TRBJ2-1, with 10 bases lining up with TRBD1. With V trimmed by 3 bases and J by 2 bases, 5 bases remained unmatched. The CDR3 loop spans 16 amino acids. CDR1 SGDLS and CDR2 YYNGEE come from the germline V gene. Here the CDR3 DNA reads TGTGCCAGCAGCGAGTGGGACAGGGGCACCTACAATGAGCAGTTCTTC. Amino acid sequence: CASSEWDRGTYNEQFF.

This clone was counted only a few times. This chain links TRBV20-1 with TRBJ2-1; 11 nucleotides line up with TRBD2. Germline V gene data show CDR1 as DFQATT and CDR2 as SNEGSKA (reference sequence). This CDR3 has 11 amino acids. V lost 5 bases, J lost 11 bases, and 2 bases stayed unmatched. The CDR3 nucleotides read TGCAGTGCTCTGACTAGCGGGAAGCAGTTCTTC. It translates to CSALTSGKQFF.

V is TRBV9 and J is TRBJ2-7, with TRBD1 matching over 7 bases. CDR1 SGDLS and CDR2 YYNGEE come from the germline V gene. The CDR3 runs 15 residues. The junction had 8 bases not matched to a gene; V was cut back by 0 bases and J by 5 bases. Written as DNA, the CDR3 is TGTGCCAGCAGCGTAGGTTGGCAGGGGGACCACGAGCAGTACTTC. This sequence encodes CASSVGWQGDHEQYF.

V and J are TRBV7-9 and TRBJ2-1; 7 bases agree with TRBD2. CDR1 is SEHNR and CDR2 is FQNEAQ in the germline V gene (reference sequence). The CDR3 contains 17 residues. With 1 base clipped from V and 12 bases from J, the junction kept 18 bases outside the gene matches. CDR3 loop: CASSLVHEEFRGVGQFF. The CDR3 DNA reads TGTGCCAGCAGCTTAGTTCACGAGGAATTTCGGGGGGTGGGGCAGTTCTTC.

With regard to this clone: Because the CDR3 is missing its conserved closing phenylalanine or tryptophan, this is likely a read error. V gene TRBV2 combines with J gene TRBJ1-2, with 10 bases identical to TRBD1. The CDR3 contains 16 residues. The germline V gene has CDR1 SNHLY and CDR2 FYNNEI. V lost 7 bases and J lost 5; bases outside the gene matches: 13. This CDR3 is CASIPDRGKLSYGYTL. DNA of the CDR3: TGTGCCAGCATCCCGGACAGGGGGAAACTTTCTTATGGCTACACCCTC.

This chain links TRBV27 with TRBJ2-7; D gene uncertain. Germline-derived CDR1 and CDR2 are MNHEY and SMNVEV (reference sequence). This CDR3 is built from 13 residues. V was trimmed by 2 bases and J by 4 bases, leaving 9 bases between them. Here the CDR3 reads CASSLIDGYEQYF. Here the CDR3 DNA reads TGTGCCAGCAGTTTAATAGACGGGTACGAGCAGTACTTC.

The rearrangement uses TRBV19 and TRBJ2-5; 7 bases fit TRBD1. Germline CDR1 and CDR2: LNHDA and SQIVND (reference sequence). J was trimmed by 5 bases and V by 10 bases; bases with no gene match: 13. CDR3 size: 14 residues. The CDR3 is CATRQGGEAETQYF. The DNA for the CDR3 is TGTGCCACCCGACAGGGCGGTGAGGCGGAGACCCAGTACTTC.

This rearrangement joins TRBV2 to TRBJ1-1, with TRBD1 matching over 9 bases. The CDR3 runs to 17 residues. V shed 5 bases, J shed 2 bases, and the junction held 12 bases outside the gene matches. Germline V gene sequence: CDR1 SNHLY, CDR2 FYNNEI. The CDR3 here is CASSHRRDRDFNTEAFF. The CDR3 DNA sequence: TGTGCCAGCAGTCACAGGCGGGACAGGGACTTCAACACTGAAGCTTTCTTT.

This clone has a handful of counts. The chain carries TRBV28 and TRBJ2-7; 9 bases align to TRBD2. The length of the CDR3 is 15 residues. J gave up 3 bases and V 5 bases, and 8 bases lay outside the gene matches. Germline CDR1 and CDR2: MDHEN and SYDVKM. CDR3 sequence: CASSHRGSGSYEQYF. DNA of the CDR3: TGTGCCAGCAGTCACCGGGGTAGCGGGAGCTACGAGCAGTACTTC.

The chain joins TRBV19 to TRBJ1-5; 8 bases map to TRBD1. Germline V CDR1 and CDR2: LNHDA, SQIVND (reference sequence). CDR3 length equals 13 residues. The ends lost 8 bases at V and 6 bases at J; junction bases unmatched: 6. The CDR3 loop is CASEGQGAQPQHF. The CDR3 bases are TGTGCCAGTGAAGGTCAGGGGGCTCAGCCCCAGCATTTT. The variable domain in full, completed from reference TRBV19 and TRBJ1-5, reads DGGITQSPKYLFRKEGQNVTLSCEQNLNHDAMYWYRQDPGQGLRLIYYSQIVNDFQKGDIAEGYSVSREKKESFPLTVTSAQKNPTAFYLCASEGQGAQPQHFGDGTRLSIL.

The V call is TRBV6-5, the J call TRBJ2-1; 9 bases agree with TRBD1. Germline loops: CDR1 MNHEY, CDR2 SVGAGI. CDR3 length equals 15 residues. Trimming removed 6 bases from V and 3 bases from J; junction bases left unmatched: 6. DNA for the CDR3: TGTGCCAGCAGCCCCGACAGGGGGTTCTACAATGAGCAGTTCTTC. Translation: CASSPDRGFYNEQFF.

The chain couples TRBV12-5 to TRBJ2-5; 12 bases map to TRBD1. V lost 5 bases to trimming and J lost 4 bases; unmatched junction nucleotides: 14. The CDR3 runs to 18 residues. Germline loops: CDR1 LGHNT, CDR2 FRNRAP. The CDR3 region has the DNA TGTGCTAGTGGTAGGGGGACAGGGGGCTCTAGCGGTGGAGAGACCCAGTACTTC. Its protein product is CASGRGTGGSSGGETQYF.